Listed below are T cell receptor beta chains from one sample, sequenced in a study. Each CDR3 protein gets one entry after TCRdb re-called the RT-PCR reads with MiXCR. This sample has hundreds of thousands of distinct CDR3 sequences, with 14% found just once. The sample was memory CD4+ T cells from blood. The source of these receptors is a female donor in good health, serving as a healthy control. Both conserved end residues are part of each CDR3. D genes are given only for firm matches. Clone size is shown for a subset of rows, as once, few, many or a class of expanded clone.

CDR3 protein: CASSLEGRVDTQYF; CDR3 DNA: TGTGCCAGCAGCTTAGAAGGAAGGGTGGATACGCAGTATTTT; D gene: NA; V gene: TRBV7-2; clone size: few; J gene: TRBJ2-3
CDR3 protein: CASSPDGQVPYGYTF; CDR3 DNA: TGTGCCAGCTCACCTGATGGACAGGTCCCCTATGGCTACACCTTC; D gene: TRBD1; V gene: TRBV18; clone size: few; J gene: TRBJ1-2
CDR3 protein: CASSSQPGQGDNEQFF; CDR3 DNA: TGTGCCAGCAGCTCACAACCGGGACAGGGCGACAATGAGCAGTTCTTC; D gene: TRBD1; V gene: TRBV7-2; clone size: NA; J gene: TRBJ2-1
CDR3 protein: CASSTRLPPEAFF; CDR3 DNA: TGTGCCAGCAGTACTAGACTGCCTCCTGAAGCTTTCTTT; D gene: NA; V gene: TRBV12-3/TRBV12-4; clone size: many; J gene: TRBJ1-1
CDR3 protein: CASSSSWDREQYF; CDR3 DNA: TGTGCCAGCAGCTCCTCTTGGGACCGAGAGCAGTACTTC; D gene: NA; V gene: TRBV7-3; clone size: NA; J gene: TRBJ2-7
CDR3 protein: CSVAETVSGNTIYF; CDR3 DNA: TGCAGCGTCGCAGAAACTGTCTCTGGAAACACCATATATTTT; D gene: NA; V gene: TRBV29-1; clone size: many; J gene: TRBJ1-3
CDR3 protein: CSARFKGDYEQYF; CDR3 DNA: TGCAGTGCTAGGTTTAAGGGGGACTACGAGCAGTACTTC; D gene: NA; V gene: TRBV20-1; clone size: few; J gene: TRBJ2-7
CDR3 protein: CASSRFLIGTGGTASSPLHF; CDR3 DNA: TGTGCCAGCAGCCGATTCCTAATTGGGACAGGGGGAACGGCGAGTTCACCCCTCCACTTT; D gene: TRBD1; V gene: TRBV7-2; clone size: many; J gene: TRBJ1-6
CDR3 protein: CASTHGTGAGGNTIYF; CDR3 DNA: TGTGCCAGCACTCACGGGACAGGAGCGGGTGGAAACACCATATATTTT; D gene: TRBD1; V gene: TRBV28; clone size: NA; J gene: TRBJ1-3
CDR3 protein: CASSTDGTGNYEQYF; CDR3 DNA: TGCGCCAGCAGCACGGACGGGACAGGGAACTACGAGCAGTACTTC; D gene: TRBD1; V gene: TRBV5-1; clone size: many; J gene: TRBJ2-7
CDR3 protein: CASMRAGTGNTIYF; CDR3 DNA: TGTGCCAGTATGCGCGCCGGGACAGGGAACACCATATATTTT; D gene: TRBD1; V gene: TRBV19; clone size: few; J gene: TRBJ1-3
CDR3 protein: CASSPHLDRGWTYEQYF; CDR3 DNA: TGTGCCAGCAGCCCACACTTGGACAGGGGGTGGACCTACGAGCAGTACTTC; D gene: TRBD1; V gene: TRBV7-2; clone size: NA; J gene: TRBJ2-7
CDR3 protein: CASRGTYYNEQFF; CDR3 DNA: TGTGCCAGCAGAGGGACTTATTACAATGAGCAGTTCTTC; D gene: NA; V gene: TRBV6-5; clone size: many; J gene: TRBJ2-1
CDR3 protein: CASSPGLAGGIGELFF; CDR3 DNA: TGTGCCAGCAGCCCGGGACTAGCGGGGGGCATCGGGGAGCTGTTTTTT; D gene: TRBD2; V gene: TRBV7-8; clone size: many; J gene: TRBJ2-2
CDR3 protein: CASSLARAGWDTGELFF; CDR3 DNA: TGTGCCAGCAGCTTAGCGCGTGCAGGGTGGGACACCGGGGAGCTGTTTTTT; D gene: NA; V gene: TRBV7-2; clone size: NA; J gene: TRBJ2-2
CDR3 protein: CANKGRGWRNTEAFF; CDR3 DNA: TGTGCCAACAAGGGTCGGGGTTGGAGGAACACTGAAGCTTTCTTT; D gene: NA; V gene: TRBV2; clone size: NA; J gene: TRBJ1-1
CDR3 protein: CASSRGGRVDTDTQYF; CDR3 DNA: TGTGCCAGCAGCCGGGGAGGCCGGGTGGACACAGATACGCAGTATTTT; D gene: NA; V gene: TRBV11-2; clone size: few; J gene: TRBJ2-3
CDR3 protein: CASRWARGSDTQYF; CDR3 DNA: TGTGCCAGCAGGTGGGCGAGAGGCTCAGATACGCAGTATTTT; D gene: NA; V gene: TRBV12-3/TRBV12-4; clone size: few; J gene: TRBJ2-3
CDR3 protein: CASSLNSAQYF; CDR3 DNA: TGTGCCAGCAGCTTAAACTCCGCCCAGTACTTC; D gene: NA; V gene: TRBV7-9; clone size: few; J gene: TRBJ2-5
CDR3 protein: CASSYSLDSTWETQYF; CDR3 DNA: TGTGCCAGCAGTTACTCATTGGACTCTACTTGGGAGACCCAGTACTTC; D gene: NA; V gene: TRBV6-6; clone size: few; J gene: TRBJ2-5
CDR3 protein: CASSQDGGYTIYF; CDR3 DNA: TGTGCCAGCAGCCAAGATGGCGGCTACACCATATATTTT; D gene: NA; V gene: TRBV3-1; clone size: NA; J gene: TRBJ1-3
CDR3 protein: CASSQADRPGYTF; CDR3 DNA: TGTGCCAGCAGCCAAGCCGACAGACCCGGCTACACCTTC; D gene: NA; V gene: TRBV3-1; clone size: NA; J gene: TRBJ1-2
CDR3 protein: CASSLAVVWELFF; CDR3 DNA: TGTGCCAGCAGCTTAGCGGTTGTGTGGGAGCTGTTTTTT; D gene: NA; V gene: TRBV7-9; clone size: few; J gene: TRBJ2-2
CDR3 protein: CASSLMARGNTEAFF; CDR3 DNA: TGTGCCAGCAGCTTAATGGCCCGAGGCAACACTGAAGCTTTCTTT; D gene: NA; V gene: TRBV7-3; clone size: many; J gene: TRBJ1-1
CDR3 protein: CASSLEVRTTDTQYF; CDR3 DNA: TGTGCCAGCAGTTTAGAGGTTCGGACTACAGATACGCAGTATTTT; D gene: NA; V gene: TRBV27; clone size: few; J gene: TRBJ2-3
CDR3 protein: CASSQTLAGVSEQFF; CDR3 DNA: TGTGCCAGCAGCCAAACTCTAGCGGGAGTTAGTGAGCAGTTCTTC; D gene: TRBD2; V gene: TRBV4-2; clone size: NA; J gene: TRBJ2-1
CDR3 protein: CASSQEGGRAGGTQYF; CDR3 DNA: TGTGCCAGCAGCCAAGAGGGCGGGAGGGCCGGGGGTACGCAGTATTTT; D gene: TRBD2; V gene: TRBV4-2; clone size: few; J gene: TRBJ2-3
CDR3 protein: CASSLIAAGTGVETQYF; CDR3 DNA: TGTGCCAGCAGTTTGATCGCCGCCGGGACAGGGGTTGAGACCCAGTACTTC; D gene: TRBD1; V gene: TRBV27; clone size: many; J gene: TRBJ2-5
CDR3 protein: CSGGDRYNEQFF; CDR3 DNA: TGCAGTGGCGGAGACCGTTACAATGAGCAGTTCTTC; D gene: NA; V gene: TRBV20-1; clone size: NA; J gene: TRBJ2-1
CDR3 protein: CSARGSRQGDGYTF; CDR3 DNA: TGCAGTGCTAGAGGATCTAGACAGGGGGATGGCTACACCTTC; D gene: TRBD1; V gene: TRBV20-1; clone size: few; J gene: TRBJ1-2
CDR3 protein: CASSLRQSTEAFF; CDR3 DNA: TGTGCCAGCAGTTTACGTCAGTCGACTGAAGCTTTCTTT; D gene: NA; V gene: TRBV12-3/TRBV12-4; clone size: many; J gene: TRBJ1-1
CDR3 protein: CSAHLAGSVVF; CDR3 DNA: TGCAGTGCGCACCTAGCGGGTTCCGTCGTCTTC; D gene: TRBD2; V gene: TRBV20-1; clone size: NA; J gene: TRBJ2-7
CDR3 protein: CSVGEGQPQHF; CDR3 DNA: TGCAGCGTTGGGGAGGGCCAGCCCCAGCATTTT; D gene: NA; V gene: TRBV29-1; clone size: NA; J gene: TRBJ1-5
CDR3 protein: CASSSDSGRVYGYTF; CDR3 DNA: TGTGCCAGCAGTTCCGACTCAGGGCGGGTTTATGGCTACACCTTC; D gene: NA; V gene: TRBV28; clone size: NA; J gene: TRBJ1-2
CDR3 protein: CASSQGTSGSIDEQYF; CDR3 DNA: TGTGCCAGCAGTCAAGGGACTAGCGGGAGTATCGACGAGCAGTACTTC; D gene: TRBD2; V gene: TRBV6-2/TRBV6-3; clone size: many; J gene: TRBJ2-7
CDR3 protein: CSAHSDSNTEAFF; CDR3 DNA: TGCAGTGCCCATTCGGACTCGAACACTGAAGCTTTCTTT; D gene: NA; V gene: TRBV20-1; clone size: few; J gene: TRBJ1-1
CDR3 protein: CATSGGPQETQYF; CDR3 DNA: TGTGCCACTAGCGGGGGGCCACAAGAGACCCAGTACTTC; D gene: TRBD2; V gene: TRBV10-3; clone size: many; J gene: TRBJ2-5
CDR3 protein: CASSRPGQGLDEQFF; CDR3 DNA: TGTGCCAGCAGCCGACCGGGACAGGGTTTAGATGAGCAGTTCTTC; D gene: TRBD1; V gene: TRBV6-5; clone size: many; J gene: TRBJ2-1
CDR3 protein: CASTLLAGVHEQFF; CDR3 DNA: TGTGCCAGCACCCTACTAGCGGGAGTGCATGAGCAGTTCTTC; D gene: TRBD2; V gene: TRBV7-2; clone size: NA; J gene: TRBJ2-1
CDR3 protein: CASSLSQGDGDTQYF; CDR3 DNA: TGTGCCAGCAGTTTGTCACAGGGAGACGGAGATACGCAGTATTTT; D gene: NA; V gene: TRBV28; clone size: few; J gene: TRBJ2-3
CDR3 protein: CASSPGQGDDTQYF; CDR3 DNA: TGTGCCAGCAGCCCGGGACAGGGTGATGACACGCAGTATTTT; D gene: TRBD1; V gene: TRBV9; clone size: many; J gene: TRBJ2-3